A single T cell receptor (beta chain) is shown here with its context. This clonotype appeared many times. There is no known antigen for this receptor. No base quality information exists; no much larger clone differs at one position. TCR cDNA was synthesized by 5'RACE template switching, through which a universal primer site and unique molecular identifiers were introduced. cDNA synthesis was primed from both the TCR alpha and TCR beta constant segments. Two PCR steps were used to amplify libraries, with sample barcodes and sequencing adapters being added in the second step. Sequencing of the libraries was done on either Illumina HiSeq 2500 (2x100 bp) or NovaSeq (2x150 bp). The original methods were these. Reads were demultiplexed and collapsed into UMI consensus sequences with MIGEC, and V(D)J alignment was performed with MiXCR. Clonotypes responding to the vaccine were identified with edgeR on replicate PBMC samples, with the criteria of FDR below 0.01 and a log2 fold change above 5 up to day 15. CD4 or CD8 identity was assigned to each bulk clonotype according to whether the clonotype was present at higher abundance in the sequenced CD4 repertoire or the sequenced CD8 repertoire. Through fastp at Q25 and MiXCR, TCRdb rebuilt clones from the public reads, retaining in-frame beta chains. Merged by CDR3 protein, the rows form single entries marked with the most common genes and DNA. TCRdb assigned the V and J calls; the authors' analysis was not used. This sample is represented by 70,000 or so distinct CDR3 sequences; 5.5% to 7.5% of them were singletons. About 2% of the sample goes to the ten largest clones.

The sample's treatment or condition, from its label and the paper: live attenuated yellow fever vaccine strain. A standard Ficoll-Paque protocol was used to isolate PBMCs from peripheral blood. Dynabeads CD4 and CD8 positive selection kits were used to isolate CD4 and CD8 T-cell fractions. TriZol was used to extract RNA from bulk PBMCs, CD4 and CD8 fractions, and dextramer-positive and dextramer-negative fractions. This specimen comes from a study of T cells after yellow fever vaccination (dated by TCRdb to between 2019 and 2020). Study-level background: Libraries from fractions with low cell numbers were prepared with the SMART-Seq v4 Ultra Low Input RNA kit. Bulk PBMC replicates and cell subsets were isolated from blood drawn at multiple timepoints before and after both primary and secondary immunization. Two healthy male donors, one aged 18 to 29 and one aged 30 to 39 years, were included in the cohort. To track T-cell clones before and after primary and booster YFV17D yellow fever vaccination, bulk TCR alpha and beta repertoires were sequenced longitudinally. The paper's findings and limits, for the study overall: The study included only two donors, which limits how far the findings can be generalized. Computational filtering was needed because FACS-sorted repertoires could contain abundant contaminating clonotypes from the bulk population. Compared with the primary T-cell response, the secondary T-cell response was faster but weaker, reaching its peak on day 5 rather than on day 15. A small share of clonotypes occurred in both CD4 and CD8 compartments, likely arising from convergent recombination. After the booster, most clones that had expanded after primary vaccination were detected again (around 96% of CD4 and under 90% of CD8), suggesting broad maintenance of memory.

From its cysteine to its phenylalanine, the CDR3 spans 14 amino acids. Only the CDR3 part of the read is kept: 42 bases, read in frame from the first base. Looking up the germline V gene yields CDR1 SGHRS and CDR2 YFSETQ. Here V drops 2 bases and J drops 7 bases, and the junction holds 5 bases not matched to any gene. The source was CD4+ T cells sorted from PBMCs, collected roughly 14 days after the first yellow fever vaccination. Recombination linked TRBV5-1 to TRBJ2-2; 7 bases in the junction line up with TRBD1. This clonotype originated in a man between 18 and 29 years old who received the YFV17D yellow fever vaccine. The CDR3 loop reads CASSFEGAGGELFF. The nucleotide sequence is TGCGCCAGCAGCTTCGAGGGGGCCGGCGGGGAGCTGTTTTTT.